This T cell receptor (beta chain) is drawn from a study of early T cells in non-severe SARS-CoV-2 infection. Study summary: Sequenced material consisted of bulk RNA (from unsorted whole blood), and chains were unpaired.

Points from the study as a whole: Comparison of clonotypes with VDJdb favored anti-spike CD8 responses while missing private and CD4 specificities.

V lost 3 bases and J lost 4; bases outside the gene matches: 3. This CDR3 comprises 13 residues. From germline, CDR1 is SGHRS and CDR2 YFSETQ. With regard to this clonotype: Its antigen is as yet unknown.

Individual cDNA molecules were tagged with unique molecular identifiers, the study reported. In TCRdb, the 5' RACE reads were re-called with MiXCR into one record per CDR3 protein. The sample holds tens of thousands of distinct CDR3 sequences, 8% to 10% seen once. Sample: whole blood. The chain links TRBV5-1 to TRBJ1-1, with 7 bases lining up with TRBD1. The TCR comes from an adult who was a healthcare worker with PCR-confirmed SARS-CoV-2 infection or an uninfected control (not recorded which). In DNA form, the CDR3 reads TGCGCCAGCAGCTCCCACAGGGGCACTGAAGCTTTCTTT. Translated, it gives CASSSHRGTEAFF.